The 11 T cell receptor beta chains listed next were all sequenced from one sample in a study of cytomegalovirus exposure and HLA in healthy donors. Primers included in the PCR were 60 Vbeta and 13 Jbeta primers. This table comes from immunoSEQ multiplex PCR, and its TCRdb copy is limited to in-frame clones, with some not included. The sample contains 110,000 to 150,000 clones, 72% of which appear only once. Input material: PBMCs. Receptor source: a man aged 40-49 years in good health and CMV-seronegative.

The CDR3 region is CASSLAPEASTDTQYF. In DNA, the CDR3 is TGTGCCAGCAGCTTAGCCCCAGAGGCTAGCACAGATACGCAGTATTTT. The rearrangement uses TRBV7-9 and TRBJ2-3; no clear D gene. The V end lost 0 bases, the J end lost 0 bases, and 10 bases lay between the germline ends. Germline-derived CDR1 and CDR2 are SEHNR and FQNEAQ (reference sequence). CDR3 size: 16 residues.

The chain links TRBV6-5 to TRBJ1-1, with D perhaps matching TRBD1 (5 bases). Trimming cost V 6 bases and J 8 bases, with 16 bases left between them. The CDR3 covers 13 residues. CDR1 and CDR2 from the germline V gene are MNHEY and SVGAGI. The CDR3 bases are TGTGCCAGCAGCTTATCCTACGACAGAGAAGCTTTCTTT. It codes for CASSLSYDREAFF.

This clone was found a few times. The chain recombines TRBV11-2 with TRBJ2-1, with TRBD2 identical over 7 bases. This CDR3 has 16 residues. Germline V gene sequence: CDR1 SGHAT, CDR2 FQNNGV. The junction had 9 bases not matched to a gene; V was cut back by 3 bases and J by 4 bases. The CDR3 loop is CASSFTPGGEYNEQFF. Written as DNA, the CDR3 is TGTGCCAGCAGCTTTACCCCGGGGGGAGAATACAATGAGCAGTTCTTC.

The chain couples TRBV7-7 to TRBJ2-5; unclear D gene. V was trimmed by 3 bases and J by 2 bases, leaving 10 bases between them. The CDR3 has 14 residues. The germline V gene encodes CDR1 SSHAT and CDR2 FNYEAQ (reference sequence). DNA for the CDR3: TGTGCCAGCAGCTTTGGGCAGACGCAAGAGACCCAGTACTTC. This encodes CASSFGQTQETQYF.

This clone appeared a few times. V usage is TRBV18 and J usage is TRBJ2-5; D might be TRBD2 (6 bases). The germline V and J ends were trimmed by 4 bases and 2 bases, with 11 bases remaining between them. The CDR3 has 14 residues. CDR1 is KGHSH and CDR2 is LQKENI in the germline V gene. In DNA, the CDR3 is TGTGCCAGCTCACGGACGACTAGTCAAGAGACCCAGTACTTC. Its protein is CASSRTTSQETQYF.

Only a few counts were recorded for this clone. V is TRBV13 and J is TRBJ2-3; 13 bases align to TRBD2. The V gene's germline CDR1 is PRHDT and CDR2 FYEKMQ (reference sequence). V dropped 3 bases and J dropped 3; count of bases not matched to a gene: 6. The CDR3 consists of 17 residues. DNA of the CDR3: TGTGCCAGCAGCTTCTCACCGGGACTAGCGGGAACAGATACGCAGTATTTT. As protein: CASSFSPGLAGTDTQYF.

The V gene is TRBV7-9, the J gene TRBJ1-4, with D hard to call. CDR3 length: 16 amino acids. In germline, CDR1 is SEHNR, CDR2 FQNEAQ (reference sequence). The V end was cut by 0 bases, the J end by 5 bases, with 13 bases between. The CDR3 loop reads CASSLALTEGNEKLFF. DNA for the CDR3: TGTGCCAGCAGCTTAGCGCTCACAGAAGGAAATGAAAAACTGTTTTTT.

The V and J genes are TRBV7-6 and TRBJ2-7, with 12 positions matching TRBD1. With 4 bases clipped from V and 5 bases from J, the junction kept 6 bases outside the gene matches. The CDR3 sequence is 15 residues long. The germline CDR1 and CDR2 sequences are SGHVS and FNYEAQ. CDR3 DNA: TGTGCCAGCAGCTCAGGGACAGGGGGCCATCACGAGCAGTACTTC. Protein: CASSSGTGGHHEQYF.

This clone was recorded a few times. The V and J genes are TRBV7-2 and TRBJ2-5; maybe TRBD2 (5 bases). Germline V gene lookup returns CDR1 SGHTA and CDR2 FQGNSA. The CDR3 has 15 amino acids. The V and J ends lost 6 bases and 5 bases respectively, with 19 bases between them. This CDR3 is CASRGRTGVGETQYF. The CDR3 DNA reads TGTGCCAGCAGGGGGAGAACCGGGGTCGGGGAGACCCAGTACTTC.

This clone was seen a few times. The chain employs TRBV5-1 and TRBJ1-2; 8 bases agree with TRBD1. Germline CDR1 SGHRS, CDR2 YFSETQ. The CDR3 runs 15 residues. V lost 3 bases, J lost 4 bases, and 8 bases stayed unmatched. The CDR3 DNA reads TGCGCCAGCAGCTGGAACAGGGGGGGATCCTATGGCTACACCTTC. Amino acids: CASSWNRGGSYGYTF.

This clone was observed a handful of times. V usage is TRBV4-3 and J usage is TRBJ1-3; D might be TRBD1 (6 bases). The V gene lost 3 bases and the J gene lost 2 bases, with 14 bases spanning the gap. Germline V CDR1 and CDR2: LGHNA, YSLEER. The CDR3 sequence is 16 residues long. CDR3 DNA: TGCGCCAGCAGCCAGTTTGTAGGACAGACTGGAAACACCATATATTTT. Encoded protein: CASSQFVGQTGNTIYF.